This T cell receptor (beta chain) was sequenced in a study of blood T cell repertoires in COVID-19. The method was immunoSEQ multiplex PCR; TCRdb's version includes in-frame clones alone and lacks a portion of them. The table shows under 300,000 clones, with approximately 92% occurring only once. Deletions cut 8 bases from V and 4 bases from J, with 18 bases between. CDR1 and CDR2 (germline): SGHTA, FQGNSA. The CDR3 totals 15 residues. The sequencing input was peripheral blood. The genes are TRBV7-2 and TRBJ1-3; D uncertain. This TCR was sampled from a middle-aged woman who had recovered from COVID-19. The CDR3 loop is CASVKSRGSGNTIYF. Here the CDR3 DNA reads TGTGCCAGCGTAAAAAGCCGGGGTTCAGGAAACACCATATATTTT.